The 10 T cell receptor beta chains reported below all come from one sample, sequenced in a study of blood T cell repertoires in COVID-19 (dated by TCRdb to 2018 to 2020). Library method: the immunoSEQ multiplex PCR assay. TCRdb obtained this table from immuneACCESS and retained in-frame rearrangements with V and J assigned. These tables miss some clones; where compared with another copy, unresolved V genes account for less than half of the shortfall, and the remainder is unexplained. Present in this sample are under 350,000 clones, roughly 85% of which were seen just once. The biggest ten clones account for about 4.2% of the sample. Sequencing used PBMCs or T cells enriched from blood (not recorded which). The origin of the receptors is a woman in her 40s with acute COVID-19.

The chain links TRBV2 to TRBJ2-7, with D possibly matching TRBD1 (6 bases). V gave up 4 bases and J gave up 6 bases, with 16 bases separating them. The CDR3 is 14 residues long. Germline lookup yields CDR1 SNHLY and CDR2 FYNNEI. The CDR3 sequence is CASSVVRGTAEQYF. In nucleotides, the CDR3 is TGTGCCAGCAGTGTGGTCAGGGGAACGGCCGAGCAGTACTTC.

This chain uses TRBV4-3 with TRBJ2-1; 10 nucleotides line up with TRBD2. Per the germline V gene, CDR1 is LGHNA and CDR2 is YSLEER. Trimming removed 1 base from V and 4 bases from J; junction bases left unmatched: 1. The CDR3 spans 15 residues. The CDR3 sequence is CASSQGTSGYNEQFF. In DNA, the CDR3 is TGCGCCAGCAGCCAAGGGACTAGCGGTTACAATGAGCAGTTCTTC.

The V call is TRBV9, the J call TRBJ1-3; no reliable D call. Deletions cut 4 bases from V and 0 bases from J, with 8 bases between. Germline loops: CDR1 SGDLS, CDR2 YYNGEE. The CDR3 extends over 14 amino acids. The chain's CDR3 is CASSPDSSGNTIYF. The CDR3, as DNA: TGTGCCAGCAGCCCAGACTCCTCTGGAAACACCATATATTTT.

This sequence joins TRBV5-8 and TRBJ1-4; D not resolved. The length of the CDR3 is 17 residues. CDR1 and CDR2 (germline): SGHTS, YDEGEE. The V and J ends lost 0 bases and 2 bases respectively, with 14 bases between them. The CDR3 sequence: CASSLGRTPGTNEKLFF. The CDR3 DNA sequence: TGTGCCAGCAGCTTGGGGCGGACTCCGGGGACTAATGAAAAACTGTTTTTT.

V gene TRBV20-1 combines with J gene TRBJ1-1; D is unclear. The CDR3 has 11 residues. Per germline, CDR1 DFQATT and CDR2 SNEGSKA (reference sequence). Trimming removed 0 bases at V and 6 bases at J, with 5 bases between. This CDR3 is CSARDHPEAFF. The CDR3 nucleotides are TGCAGTGCTAGAGATCATCCTGAAGCTTTCTTT.

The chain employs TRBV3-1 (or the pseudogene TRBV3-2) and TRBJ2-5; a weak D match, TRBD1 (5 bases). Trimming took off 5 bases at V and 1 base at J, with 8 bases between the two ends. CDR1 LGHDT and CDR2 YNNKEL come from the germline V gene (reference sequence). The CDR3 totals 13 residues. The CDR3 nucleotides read TGTGCCAGCAGCTGGACACCCCAAGAGACCCAGTACTTC. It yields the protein CASSWTPQETQYF.

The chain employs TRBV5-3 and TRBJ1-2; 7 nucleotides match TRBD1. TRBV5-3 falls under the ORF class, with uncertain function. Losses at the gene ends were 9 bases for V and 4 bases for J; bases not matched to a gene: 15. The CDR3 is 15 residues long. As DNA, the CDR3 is TGTGCCACCCGAACCCCCAGGGGGTTGAGCTATGGCTACACCTTC. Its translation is CATRTPRGLSYGYTF.

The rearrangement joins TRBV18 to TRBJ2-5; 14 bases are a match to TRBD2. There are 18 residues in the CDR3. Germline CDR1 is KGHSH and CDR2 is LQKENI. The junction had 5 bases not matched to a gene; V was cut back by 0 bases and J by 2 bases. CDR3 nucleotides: TGTGCCAGCTCACCACCCACTTGGACTAGCGGGGGGCAAGAGACCCAGTACTTC. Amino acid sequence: CASSPPTWTSGGQETQYF. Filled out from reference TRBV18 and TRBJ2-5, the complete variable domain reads NAGVMQNPRHLVRRRGQEARLRCSPMKGHSHVYWYRQLPEEGLKFMVYLQKENIIDESGMPKERFSAEFPKEGPSILRIQQVVRGDSAAYFCASSPPTWTSGGQETQYFGPGTRLLVL.

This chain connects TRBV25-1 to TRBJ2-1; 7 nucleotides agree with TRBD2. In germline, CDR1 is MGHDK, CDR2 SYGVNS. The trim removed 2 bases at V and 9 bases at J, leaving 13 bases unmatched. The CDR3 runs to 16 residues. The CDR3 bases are TGTGCCAGCAGTGAAGTCGAGTCTGGGGGAGGGAGTGAGCAGTTCTTC. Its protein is CASSEVESGGGSEQFF.

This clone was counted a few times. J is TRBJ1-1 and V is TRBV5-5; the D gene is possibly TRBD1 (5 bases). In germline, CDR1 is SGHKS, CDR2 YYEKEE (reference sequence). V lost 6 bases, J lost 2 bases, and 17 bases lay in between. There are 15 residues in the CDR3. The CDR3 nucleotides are TGTGCCAGCACCGCCGGCGGACACTTTAACACTGAAGCTTTCTTT. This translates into CASTAGGHFNTEAFF. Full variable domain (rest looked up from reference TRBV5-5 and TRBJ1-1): DAGVTQSPTHLIKTRGQQVTLRCSPISGHKSVSWYQQVLGQGPQFIFQYYEKEERGRGNFPDRFSARQFPNYSSELNVNALLLGDSALYLCASTAGGHFNTEAFFGQGTRLTVV.